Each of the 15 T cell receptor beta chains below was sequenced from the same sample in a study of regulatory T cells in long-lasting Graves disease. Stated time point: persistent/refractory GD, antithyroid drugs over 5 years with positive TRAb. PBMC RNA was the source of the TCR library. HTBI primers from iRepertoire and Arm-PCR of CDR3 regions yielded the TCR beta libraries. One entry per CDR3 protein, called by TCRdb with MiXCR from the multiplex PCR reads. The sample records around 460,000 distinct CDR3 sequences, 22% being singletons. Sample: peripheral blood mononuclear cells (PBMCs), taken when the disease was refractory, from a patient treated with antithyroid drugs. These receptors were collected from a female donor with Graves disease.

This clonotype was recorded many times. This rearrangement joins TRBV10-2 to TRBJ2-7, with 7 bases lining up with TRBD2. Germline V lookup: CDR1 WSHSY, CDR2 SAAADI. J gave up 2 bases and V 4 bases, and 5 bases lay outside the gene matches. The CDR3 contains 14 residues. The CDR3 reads CASSVAGDTYEQYF. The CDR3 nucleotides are TGCGCCAGCAGTGTGGCGGGAGACACCTACGAGCAGTACTTC.

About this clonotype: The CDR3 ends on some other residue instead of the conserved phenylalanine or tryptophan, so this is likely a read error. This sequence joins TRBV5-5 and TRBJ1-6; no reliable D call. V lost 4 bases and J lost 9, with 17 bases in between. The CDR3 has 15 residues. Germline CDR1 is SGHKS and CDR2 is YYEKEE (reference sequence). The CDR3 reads CASSPRESSSSPLHL. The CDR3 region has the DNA TGTGCCAGCAGCCCTCGCGAGTCCTCGAGTTCACCCCTCCACCTT.

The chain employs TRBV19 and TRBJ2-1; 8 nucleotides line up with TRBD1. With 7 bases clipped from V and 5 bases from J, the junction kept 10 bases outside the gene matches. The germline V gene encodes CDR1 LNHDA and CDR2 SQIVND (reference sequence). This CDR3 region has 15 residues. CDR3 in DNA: TGTGCCAGTACCGATACCGGACAGGGCCACAATGAGCAGTTCTTC. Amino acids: CASTDTGQGHNEQFF.

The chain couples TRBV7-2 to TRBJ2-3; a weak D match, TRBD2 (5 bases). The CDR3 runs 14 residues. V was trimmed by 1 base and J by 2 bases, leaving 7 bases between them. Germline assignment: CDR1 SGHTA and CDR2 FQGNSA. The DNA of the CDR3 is TGTGCCAGCAGCTTAGGGAGGAACACAGATACGCAGTATTTT. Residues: CASSLGRNTDTQYF.

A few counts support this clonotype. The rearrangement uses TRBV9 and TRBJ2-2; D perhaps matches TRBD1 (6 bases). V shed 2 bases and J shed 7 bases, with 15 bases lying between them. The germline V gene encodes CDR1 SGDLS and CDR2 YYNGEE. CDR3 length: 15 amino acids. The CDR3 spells CASSVGTDSLGELFF. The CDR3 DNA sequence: TGTGCCAGCAGCGTTGGAACGGACAGCCTCGGGGAGCTGTTTTTT.

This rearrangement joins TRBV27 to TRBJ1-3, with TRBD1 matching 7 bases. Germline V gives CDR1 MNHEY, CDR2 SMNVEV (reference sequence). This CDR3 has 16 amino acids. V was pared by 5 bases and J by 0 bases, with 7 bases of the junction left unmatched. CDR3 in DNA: TGTGCCAGCAGTCCAGGACAGGCATTCTCTGGAAACACCATATATTTT. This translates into CASSPGQAFSGNTIYF.

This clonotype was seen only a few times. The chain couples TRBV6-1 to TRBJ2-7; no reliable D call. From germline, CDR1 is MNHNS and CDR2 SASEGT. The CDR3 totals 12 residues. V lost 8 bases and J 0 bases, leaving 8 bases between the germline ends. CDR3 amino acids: CASYSYSYEQYF. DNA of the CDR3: TGTGCCAGCTACAGCTACTCCTACGAGCAGTACTTC.

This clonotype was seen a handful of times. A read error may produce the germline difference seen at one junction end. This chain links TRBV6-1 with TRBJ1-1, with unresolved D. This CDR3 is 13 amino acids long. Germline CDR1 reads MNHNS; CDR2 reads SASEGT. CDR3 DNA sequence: TGTGCCGGCAGCTCCGTCCCGAACACTGAAGCTTTCTTT. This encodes CAGSSVPNTEAFF.

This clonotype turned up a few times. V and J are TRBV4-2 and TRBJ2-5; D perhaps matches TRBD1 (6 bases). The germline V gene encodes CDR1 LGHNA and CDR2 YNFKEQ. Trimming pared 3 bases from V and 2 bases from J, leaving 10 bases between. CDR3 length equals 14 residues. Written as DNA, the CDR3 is TGTGCCAGCAGCCACCCTCAGGGGCAAGAGACCCAGTACTTC. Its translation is CASSHPQGQETQYF.

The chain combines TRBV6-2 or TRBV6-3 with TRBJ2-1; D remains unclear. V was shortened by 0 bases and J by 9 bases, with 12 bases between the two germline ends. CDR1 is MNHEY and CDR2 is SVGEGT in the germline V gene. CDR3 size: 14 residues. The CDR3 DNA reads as TGTGCCAGCAGTTACTCTTCGGTCTTGAGTGAGCAGTTCTTC. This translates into CASSYSSVLSEQFF.

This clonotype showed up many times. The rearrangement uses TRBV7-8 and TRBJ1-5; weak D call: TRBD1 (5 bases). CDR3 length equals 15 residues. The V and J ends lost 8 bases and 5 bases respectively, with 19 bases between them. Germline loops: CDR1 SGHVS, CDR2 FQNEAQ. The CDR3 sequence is CASSPSDRGYQPQHF. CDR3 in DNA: TGTGCCAGCTCCCCATCTGACAGAGGGTATCAGCCCCAGCATTTT.

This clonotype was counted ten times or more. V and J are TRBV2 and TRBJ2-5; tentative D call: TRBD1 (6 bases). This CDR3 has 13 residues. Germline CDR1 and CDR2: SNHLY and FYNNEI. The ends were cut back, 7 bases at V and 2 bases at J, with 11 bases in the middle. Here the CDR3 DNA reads TGTGCCAGCAATGCACAGGGACAAGAGACCCAGTACTTC. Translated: CASNAQGQETQYF.

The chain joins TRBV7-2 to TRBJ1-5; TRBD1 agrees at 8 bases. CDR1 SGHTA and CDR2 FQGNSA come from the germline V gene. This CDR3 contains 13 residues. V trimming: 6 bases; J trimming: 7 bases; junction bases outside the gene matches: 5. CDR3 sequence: CASSFDRGQPQHF. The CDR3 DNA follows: TGTGCCAGCAGTTTTGACAGGGGCCAGCCCCAGCATTTT. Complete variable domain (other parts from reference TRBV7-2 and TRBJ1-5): GAGVSQSPSNKVTEKGKDVELRCDPISGHTALYWYRQSLGQGLEFLIYFQGNSAPDKSGLPSDRFSAERTGGSVSTLTIQRTQQEDSAVYLCASSFDRGQPQHFGDGTRLSIL.

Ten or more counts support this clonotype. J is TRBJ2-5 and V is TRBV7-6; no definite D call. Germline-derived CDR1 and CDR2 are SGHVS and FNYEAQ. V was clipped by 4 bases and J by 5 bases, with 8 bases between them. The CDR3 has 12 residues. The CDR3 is CASSSPLETQYF. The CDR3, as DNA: TGTGCCAGCAGCTCCCCATTGGAGACCCAGTACTTC.

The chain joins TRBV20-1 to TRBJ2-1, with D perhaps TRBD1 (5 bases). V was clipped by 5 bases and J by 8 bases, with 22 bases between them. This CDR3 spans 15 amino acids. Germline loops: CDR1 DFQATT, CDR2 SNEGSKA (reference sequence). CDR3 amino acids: CSAGVDSHPQYEQFF. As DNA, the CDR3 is TGCAGTGCTGGTGTAGACAGCCACCCCCAATATGAGCAGTTCTTC.